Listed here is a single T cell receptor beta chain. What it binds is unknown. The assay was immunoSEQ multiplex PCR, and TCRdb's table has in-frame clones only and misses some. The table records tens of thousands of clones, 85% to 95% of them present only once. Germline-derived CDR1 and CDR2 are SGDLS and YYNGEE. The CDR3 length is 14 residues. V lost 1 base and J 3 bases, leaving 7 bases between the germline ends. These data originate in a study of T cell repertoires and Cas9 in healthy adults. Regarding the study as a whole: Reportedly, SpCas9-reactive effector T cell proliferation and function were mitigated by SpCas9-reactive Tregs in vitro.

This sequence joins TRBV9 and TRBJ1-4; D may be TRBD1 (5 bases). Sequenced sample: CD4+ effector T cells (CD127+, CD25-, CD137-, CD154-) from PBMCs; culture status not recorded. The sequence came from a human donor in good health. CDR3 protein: CASSVQGSNEKLFF. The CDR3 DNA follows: TGTGCCAGCAGCGTACAGGGATCTAATGAAAAACTGTTTTTT.